This record concerns one TCR beta chain sequence. What it recognizes is unknown. These data belong to a study of OX40 agonist ivuxolimab in advanced cancers. Study at large: Ivuxolimab, which patients received intravenously every 2 weeks, was dosed at 0.01 to 10 mg/kg. People who had prior anti-PD-1, anti-PD-L1 or anti-CTLA-4 therapy could take part, and approximately 43% had some. Study-level points and caveats: It was not determined which antigens were specifically recognized by the peripheral T cells that had undergone clonal expansion. Some of the nonresponding patients also showed low levels of normalized T-cell clonal expansion.

Germline values: CDR1 SGHTA, CDR2 FQGNSA. The CDR3 length is 12 residues. Trimming took off 5 bases at V and 3 bases at J, with 6 bases between the two ends. The data were produced by immunoSEQ multiplex PCR, yet TCRdb's version contains in-frame clones alone and is incomplete. This table holds about 51,000 clones, about 80% found once. This TCR came from an adult with an advanced solid tumor such as melanoma, head and neck, liver or kidney cancer. Sequenced here: CD4+ or CD8+ T cells sorted from blood, sampled in a trial of the OX40 agonist ivuxolimab. The V gene is TRBV7-2, the J gene TRBJ2-3; D unclear. The CDR3 loop reads CASSPRTDTQYF. The CDR3 coding sequence is TGTGCCAGCAGCCCGAGGACAGATACGCAGTATTTT.